The 7 T cell receptor beta chains presented below share a single source sample, sequenced in a study of T cell responses to AZD1222 COVID-19 vaccine. Assay used: immunoSEQ multiplex PCR; TCRdb lists only in-frame clones, some missing. The sample consists of approximately 150,000 clones, 70% to 90% of them appearing once. Sample: peripheral blood, taken 28 days after the second dose of the MenACWY control vaccine. All receptors come from an adult who received the MenACWY meningococcal vaccine as a control.

This chain connects TRBV7-2 to TRBJ2-7; 7 positions agree with TRBD1. V lost 2 bases, J lost 1 base, and 2 bases stayed unmatched. Looked up from germline, CDR1 is SGHTA and CDR2 is FQGNSA. The CDR3 totals 14 residues. CDR3 sequence (DNA): TGTGCCAGCAGCTTAAAGACAGGGTCCTACGAGCAGTACTTC. Amino acid sequence: CASSLKTGSYEQYF. The whole variable domain, filled in from reference TRBV7-2 and TRBJ2-7, reads GAGVSQSPSNKVTEKGKDVELRCDPISGHTALYWYRQSLGQGLEFLIYFQGNSAPDKSGLPSDRFSAERTGGSVSTLTIQRTQQEDSAVYLCASSLKTGSYEQYFGPGTRLTVT.

This clone was recorded once. The chain links TRBV5-6 to TRBJ2-7, with TRBD2 matching 7 bases. The CDR3 spans 17 residues. V lost 4 bases to trimming and J lost 6 bases; unmatched junction nucleotides: 19. From germline, CDR1 is SGHDT and CDR2 YYEEEE. CDR3 amino acids: CASSPLGGGGPLSEQYF. CDR3 sequence (DNA): TGTGCCAGCAGCCCCCTGGGGGGGGGAGGGCCCCTCTCCGAGCAGTACTTC.

The chain has TRBV7-9 and TRBJ2-5; D is perhaps TRBD2 (6 bases). Germline CDR1 and CDR2: SEHNR and FQNEAQ (reference sequence). Trimming removed 6 bases from V and 5 bases from J, with 25 bases in between. This CDR3 contains 17 residues. CDR3 nucleotides: TGTGCCAGCAGTTCCCGGGCATACTTCACTAGCAGGGAGACCCAGTACTTC. It specifies CASSSRAYFTSRETQYF.

This chain's CDR3 is CASSEEQGQPQHF. The CDR3 DNA reads as TGCGCCAGCAGCGAGGAGCAAGGGCAGCCCCAGCATTTT. The chain uses TRBV5-1 and TRBJ1-5, with D hard to call. CDR1 SGHRS and CDR2 YFSETQ come from the germline V gene. Trimming pared 4 bases from V and 7 bases from J, leaving 12 bases between. This CDR3 is 13 amino acids long.

The chain joins TRBV3-1 (or the pseudogene TRBV3-2) to TRBJ1-4; D perhaps matches TRBD1 (5 bases). The CDR3 is 16 residues long. CDR1 is LGHDT and CDR2 is YNNKEL in the germline V gene (reference sequence). V was trimmed by 4 bases and J by 4 bases, leaving 16 bases between them. The CDR3 protein is CASSRHSGQFNEKLFF. The CDR3 bases are TGTGCCAGCAGCCGACATTCGGGGCAGTTTAATGAAAAACTGTTTTTT.

The CDR3 nucleotides are TGTGCCAGCAGTGATCCAACACGGTTTAATGAAAAACTGTTTTTT. Amino acids: CASSDPTRFNEKLFF. This rearrangement joins TRBV6-2 or TRBV6-3 to TRBJ1-4; D not certain. The CDR3 consists of 15 residues. Germline V gene lookup returns CDR1 MNHEY and CDR2 SVGEGT. V was trimmed by 5 bases and J by 4 bases, leaving 14 bases between them.

This clone was counted only a few times. The rearrangement joins TRBV5-1 to TRBJ1-2; D is perhaps TRBD1 (5 bases). This CDR3 is 16 amino acids long. Germline CDR1 SGHRS, CDR2 YFSETQ. Trimming stripped 1 base from V and 4 bases from J, with 17 bases between. This CDR3 is CASSLSGTVDGYGYTF. CDR3 nucleotide sequence: TGCGCCAGCAGCTTGTCGGGGACCGTGGACGGCTATGGCTACACCTTC.